These 24 T cell receptor beta chains originate from one sample sequenced in a study of blood T cell repertoires in COVID-19. Only in-frame clones appear in the TCRdb table, and some are missing; sequencing was by immunoSEQ multiplex PCR. This table has around 150,000 clones, over 80% appearing once. Sequenced input: peripheral blood. The origin of the receptors is a woman over 75 with active or convalescent COVID-19.

This clone was detected only a few times. The chain employs TRBV30 and TRBJ1-4, with a tentative D call TRBD1 (5 bases). Trimming cost V 0 bases and J 8 bases, with 16 bases left between them. This CDR3 is built from 15 residues. Per germline, CDR1 GTSNPN and CDR2 SVGIG (reference sequence). CDR3 amino acids: CAWSVPGGDWEKLFF. DNA for the CDR3: TGTGCCTGGAGTGTACCCGGGGGGGATTGGGAAAAACTGTTTTTT.

The rearrangement joins TRBV12-3 or TRBV12-4 to TRBJ1-1, with D possibly TRBD1 on 6 matching bases. Trimming shortened V by 6 bases and J by 4 bases, and 12 bases separated the two germline ends. This CDR3 contains 13 residues. CDR3 sequence: CASRNRVSTEAFF. CDR3 bases: TGTGCCAGCAGGAACAGGGTATCCACTGAAGCTTTCTTT.

The chain has TRBV25-1 and TRBJ1-4; possibly TRBD1 for D (6 bases). Per the germline V gene, CDR1 is MGHDK and CDR2 is SYGVNS. The germline V and J ends were trimmed by 3 bases and 7 bases, with 12 bases remaining between them. This CDR3 spans 14 amino acids. CDR3: CASSDSRGIEKLFF. The CDR3 nucleotides read TGTGCCAGCAGTGACTCCAGGGGTATTGAAAAACTGTTTTTT.

The gene calls are TRBV12-3 or TRBV12-4 and TRBJ2-7; TRBD1 matches at 10 bases. The CDR3 is 13 amino acids. Trimming at V came to 8 bases and at J to 1 base, leaving 2 bases not matched to a gene. Written as DNA, the CDR3 is TGTGCCAGCGGACAGGGGGATTCCTACGAGCAGTACTTC. Protein: CASGQGDSYEQYF.

DNA of the CDR3: TGTGCCAGCACAAGTCAGGGCGGGGAGCTGTTTTTT. Its protein is CASTSQGGELFF. This chain joins TRBV25-1 and TRBJ2-2; a possible D gene is TRBD1 (5 bases). The V and J ends lost 7 bases and 7 bases respectively, with 10 bases between them. CDR3 size: 12 residues. Per the germline V gene, CDR1 is MGHDK and CDR2 is SYGVNS.

This sequence joins TRBV6-2 or TRBV6-3 and TRBJ1-2, with TRBD1 matching over 8 bases. Trimming at V came to 0 bases and at J to 6 bases, leaving 3 bases not matched to a gene. Germline CDR1 is MNHEY and CDR2 is SVGEGT. This CDR3 spans 14 amino acids. CDR3 DNA sequence: TGTGCCAGCAGTTACTCGGACAGGGCGAATGGCTACACCTTC. Translation: CASSYSDRANGYTF.

J is TRBJ2-1 and V is TRBV7-2; 7 nucleotides line up with TRBD1. CDR3 length: 13 residues. Germline CDR1 and CDR2: SGHTA and FQGNSA. V was clipped by 2 bases and J by 8 bases; unmatched bases: 3. CDR3 in DNA: TGTGCCAGCAGCTTAAACAGGGGCGATGAGCAGTTCTTC. This gives the protein CASSLNRGDEQFF.

V is TRBV2 and J is TRBJ1-4; TRBD1 matches 7 bases. The germline CDR1 and CDR2 sequences are SNHLY and FYNNEI. The trim removed 10 bases at V and 8 bases at J, leaving 7 bases unmatched. The CDR3 consists of 12 residues. CDR3 nucleotide sequence: TGTGCCACTAACAGGGGACGCGAAAAACTGTTTTTT. This codes for CATNRGREKLFF.

The rearrangement links TRBV7-8 to TRBJ2-7; TRBD1 matches 7 bases. The CDR3 spans 18 residues. CDR1 SGHVS and CDR2 FQNEAQ come from the germline V gene. V lost 2 bases and J lost 2; bases outside the gene matches: 15. CDR3 amino acids: CASSLKGWGDRVAYEQYF. The DNA for the CDR3 is TGTGCCAGCAGCTTAAAGGGGTGGGGTGACAGGGTCGCCTACGAGCAGTACTTC.

This sequence joins TRBV6-6 and TRBJ1-6; D may be TRBD1 (5 bases). With 9 bases removed from V and 9 bases from J, the gap between germline ends came to 18 bases. The CDR3 length is 14 residues. Germline CDR1 MNHNY, CDR2 SVGAGI (reference sequence). CDR3 DNA: TGTGCCAGTAACGGGGGAGTCAGTTTTTCACCCCTCCACTTT. As protein: CASNGGVSFSPLHF.

This clone was picked up a small number of times. The chain couples TRBV19 to TRBJ2-4; 8 bases fit TRBD1. The germline CDR1 and CDR2 sequences are LNHDA and SQIVND (reference sequence). The junction had 7 bases not matched to a gene; V was cut back by 3 bases and J by 0 bases. This CDR3 contains 17 residues. CDR3 in amino acids: CASSIGLTGGAKNIQYF. For the CDR3, the DNA is TGTGCCAGTAGTATCGGACTCACAGGGGGAGCCAAAAACATTCAGTACTTC.

This chain links TRBV6-1 with TRBJ1-3; no clear D gene. V lost 2 bases and J lost 0, with 5 bases in between. Germline V gene sequence: CDR1 MNHNS, CDR2 SASEGT. This CDR3 is 14 amino acids long. CDR3 in amino acids: CASSELISGNTIYF. As DNA, the CDR3 is TGTGCCAGCAGTGAACTTATCTCTGGAAACACCATATATTTT.

V gene TRBV7-2 combines with J gene TRBJ2-1; a weak D match, TRBD1 (5 bases). CDR3 length equals 13 residues. Trimming took 6 bases from V and 4 from J, leaving 10 bases between them. Germline V gives CDR1 SGHTA, CDR2 FQGNSA. CDR3: CASRPPGYNEQFF. The CDR3 DNA follows: TGTGCCAGCAGGCCTCCAGGGTACAATGAGCAGTTCTTC.

This chain links TRBV10-3 with TRBJ1-1, with unresolved D. Trimming pared 6 bases from V and 0 bases from J, leaving 11 bases between. The CDR3 sequence is 14 residues long. In germline, CDR1 is ENHRY, CDR2 SYGVKD. CDR3 region: CAISQSLMNTEAFF. CDR3 sequence (DNA): TGTGCCATCAGCCAGTCCTTGATGAACACTGAAGCTTTCTTT.

The CDR3 DNA reads as TGTGCCAGCAGCTCCCCCCAAGGACAGAATTCACCCCTCCACTTT. Its protein product is CASSSPQGQNSPLHF. The chain links TRBV27 to TRBJ1-6; D perhaps matches TRBD1 (6 bases). CDR1 and CDR2 (germline): MNHEY, SMNVEV (reference sequence). The CDR3 contains 15 residues. Trimming left V 6 bases short and J 7 bases short, with 16 bases between.

The chain couples TRBV27 to TRBJ2-7, with D possibly being TRBD1 (6 bases). The V gene lost 3 bases and the J gene lost 2 bases, with 17 bases spanning the gap. Germline V gene sequence: CDR1 MNHEY, CDR2 SMNVEV (reference sequence). The CDR3 spans 16 residues. The DNA of the CDR3 is TGTGCCAGCAGTTTCTCCTCGACAGGAGTTACCTACGAGCAGTACTTC. This gives the protein CASSFSSTGVTYEQYF.

CDR3 sequence reads: CASADSGGQPQHF. The CDR3 coding sequence is TGTGCCAGTGCGGACTCAGGGGGACAGCCCCAGCATTTT. The rearrangement uses TRBV19 and TRBJ1-5; 7 bases agree with TRBD1. This CDR3 spans 13 amino acids. Unmatched junction bases numbered 8, after V lost 8 bases and J lost 7 bases. From germline, CDR1 is LNHDA and CDR2 SQIVND (reference sequence).

The rearrangement uses TRBV28 and TRBJ1-4; D gene ambiguous. This CDR3 contains 14 residues. The V gene lost 3 bases and the J gene lost 1 base, with 6 bases spanning the gap. Germline CDR1 is MDHEN and CDR2 is SYDVKM. The DNA for the CDR3 is TGTGCCAGCAGTTTCTCCAGAACTAATGAAAAACTGTTTTTT. This translates into CASSFSRTNEKLFF.

This chain uses TRBV6-5 with TRBJ2-4; tentatively, D is TRBD1 (6 bases). The germline V gene encodes CDR1 MNHEY and CDR2 SVGAGI. The V gene lost 8 bases and the J gene lost 15 bases, with 17 bases spanning the gap. The CDR3 covers 11 residues. The CDR3 nucleotides are TGTGCCAGCGTACAGGGCCAGGGGTGGTACTTC. Residues: CASVQGQGWYF.

This clone was picked up a small number of times. The rearrangement uses TRBV3-1 (or the pseudogene TRBV3-2) and TRBJ2-3; 13 positions agree with TRBD2. The CDR3 is made up of 19 amino acids. The junction had 8 bases not matched to a gene; V was cut back by 2 bases and J by 0 bases. CDR1 LGHDT and CDR2 YNNKEL come from the germline V gene (reference sequence). This CDR3 is CASSQSRTSGGMSTDTQYF. CDR3 nucleotide sequence: TGTGCCAGCAGCCAATCCCGGACTAGCGGGGGCATGAGCACAGATACGCAGTATTTT.

The J gene is TRBJ1-1, the V gene TRBV6-2 or TRBV6-3; D is unclear. Trimming cost V 2 bases and J 1 base, with 11 bases left between them. The CDR3 is made up of 15 amino acids. Germline CDR1 reads MNHEY; CDR2 reads SVGEGT. The CDR3 DNA reads TGTGCCAGCAGTTACGAGGGAGGGCAGAACACTGAAGCTTTCTTT. Its translation: CASSYEGGQNTEAFF.

This rearrangement joins TRBV5-1 to TRBJ1-6, with 8 positions matching TRBD1. Germline CDR1 and CDR2: SGHRS and YFSETQ. The ends lost 6 bases at V and 5 bases at J; junction bases unmatched: 1. The CDR3 consists of 13 residues. In DNA form, the CDR3 reads TGCGCCAGCACGGACAGGGATAATTCACCCCTCCACTTT. This codes for CASTDRDNSPLHF.

This clone has only one observation. As DNA, the CDR3 is TGTGCCAGCAGTCCCCAGAGGGGGTTCGACATGAACACTGAAGCTTTCTTT. This encodes CASSPQRGFDMNTEAFF. The chain has TRBV2 and TRBJ1-1; D might be TRBD1 (6 bases). Germline loops: CDR1 SNHLY, CDR2 FYNNEI. V was pared by 5 bases and J by 0 bases, with 19 bases between. This CDR3 spans 17 amino acids.

The V gene is TRBV9, the J gene TRBJ2-1; perhaps TRBD1 as D (6 bases). Trimming stripped 4 bases from V and 0 bases from J, with 17 bases between. Per the germline V gene, CDR1 is SGDLS and CDR2 is YYNGEE. The CDR3 covers 17 residues. The CDR3 sequence: CASSINRDRGSYNEQFF. The CDR3 nucleotides read TGTGCCAGCAGCATCAACAGGGATCGTGGCTCCTACAATGAGCAGTTCTTC.